These T cell receptor beta chains were read from a single sample in a study of Ad26.COV2.S vaccination and SARS-CoV-2 variants. Repertoires were generated with immunoSEQ multiplex PCR, while TCRdb's copy carries only in-frame clones and drops some. The data hold roughly 300,000 clones, with 80% to 90% observed a single time. The sample was peripheral blood, taken in a trial of Ad26.COV2.S vaccine versus placebo. These receptors all stem from a person between 18 and 65 years old who received the Ad26.COV2.S COVID-19 vaccine or a placebo. CDR3s include the opening cysteine and the closing phenylalanine or tryptophan. The order of the fields is V gene, clone size, J gene, CDR3 length, D gene, CDR3 DNA, CDR3 protein. D genes are given only for firm matches. Size tells how often a clone was seen (once, few, many) or the class of an expanded clone, and some rows leave it out.

>TRBV29-1|few|TRBJ2-7|11|NA
TGCAGCGTTGAGGGGGGCTACGAGCAGTACTTC
CSVEGGYEQYF
>TRBV6-6|NA|TRBJ2-1|16|TRBD1
TGTGCCAGCAGTTACTCCCCGGACAGGGGAGGAGATGAGCAGTTCTTC
CASSYSPDRGGDEQFF
>TRBV3-1/TRBV3-2|NA|TRBJ1-2|14|NA
TGTGCCAGCAGCCAAGTGTCCGGGACGAATGGCTACACCTTC
CASSQVSGTNGYTF
>TRBV30|NA|TRBJ1-3|15|NA
TGTGCCTGGAGGCAAGTGGCGAACTCTGGAAACACCATATATTTT
CAWRQVANSGNTIYF
>TRBV6-5|NA|TRBJ2-1|15|TRBD1
TGTGCCAGCCTCAGGACAGGAAGCTCCTACAATGAGCAGTTCTTC
CASLRTGSSYNEQFF
>TRBV14|NA|TRBJ1-6|14|NA
TGTGCCAGCAGCCAACGCGGGAACAATTCACCCCTCCACTTT
CASSQRGNNSPLHF
>TRBV9|few|TRBJ1-6|15|NA
TGTGCCAGCAGCGAAGCCGCCGGCCCAGGGTCACCCCTCCACTTT
CASSEAAGPGSPLHF
>TRBV19|NA|TRBJ1-1|14|NA
TGTGCCACCCGGGACACTACTTTGAACACTGAAGCTTTCTTT
CATRDTTLNTEAFF
>TRBV3-1/TRBV3-2|NA|TRBJ1-1|16|TRBD1
TGTGCCAGCAGCCTCCAGGCGACAGGGGGAGCGGCTGAAGCTTTCTTT
CASSLQATGGAAEAFF
>TRBV5-1|NA|TRBJ1-5|15|TRBD1
TGCGCCAGCAGCCTGACAGGGAGTGGCAATCAGCCCCAGCATTTT
CASSLTGSGNQPQHF
>TRBV28|NA|TRBJ2-1|11|NA
TGTGCCAGCAGTTGGGGAAATGAGCAGTTCTTC
CASSWGNEQFF
>TRBV7-6|NA|TRBJ1-4|15|NA
TGTGCCAGCAGCTTAGCGCGGGACCCTAATGAAAAACTGTTTTTT
CASSLARDPNEKLFF
>TRBV4-2|NA|TRBJ2-2|15|TRBD2
TGTGCCAGCAGCAGGAGCGGGAGTCAGGCCGGGGAGCTGTTTTTT
CASSRSGSQAGELFF
>TRBV6-2/TRBV6-3|NA|TRBJ1-4|13|TRBD1
TGTGCCAGCAGTACCAGACGACAGGGGAAACTGTTTTTT
CASSTRRQGKLFF
>TRBV7-8|once|TRBJ2-7|11|NA
TGTGCCAGCAGCGTGGGCCGAGAGCAGTACTTC
CASSVGREQYF
>TRBV19|few|TRBJ1-5|13|NA
TGTGCCAGTAGTGGGACGTATATCCAGCCCCAGCATTTT
CASSGTYIQPQHF
>TRBV24-1|NA|TRBJ2-1|17|TRBD2
TGTGCCACCAGTGACCCAGGACTAGCGGGAGAGCGACATGAGCAGTTCTTC
CATSDPGLAGERHEQFF
>TRBV5-6|NA|TRBJ1-1|14|NA
TGTGCCAGCAGCTTTGTTAAGGTCAACACTGAAGCTTTCTTT
CASSFVKVNTEAFF
>TRBV18|few|TRBJ2-7|15|NA
TGTGCCAGCTCACCACCGCAGGGGGGGAACTACGAGCAGTACTTC
CASSPPQGGNYEQYF
>TRBV18|NA|TRBJ1-2|14|NA
TGTGCCAGCTCTCCAATCGTGGGGCTGGATGGCTACACCTTC
CASSPIVGLDGYTF
>TRBV7-9|NA|TRBJ2-1|15|TRBD2
TGTGCCAGCAGCCACACCGGCGGGAGGGCTGATGAGCAGTTCTTC
CASSHTGGRADEQFF
>TRBV6-1|NA|TRBJ1-5|14|NA
TGTGCCAGCAGTGAAGTACGGGGTGGGAAGCCCCAGCATTTT
CASSEVRGGKPQHF
>TRBV9|NA|TRBJ2-1|15|TRBD2
TGTGCCAGCAGTGCCTCTAGCGGATCAATCAATGAGCAGTTCTTC
CASSASSGSINEQFF
>TRBV5-8|once|TRBJ1-4|15|TRBD1
TGTGCCAGCAGCTCCCGGACAGGGGATAGTGAAAAACTGTTTTTT
CASSSRTGDSEKLFF
>TRBV5-1|NA|TRBJ2-5|14|TRBD1
TGCGCCAGCAGCTTGGCAGGGGGACCAGAGACCCAGTACTTC
CASSLAGGPETQYF
>TRBV28|NA|TRBJ1-1|18|NA
TGTGCCAGCAGTTATAGGTGGCGGGGGGCGAGGACAGTCACTGAAGCTTTCTTT
CASSYRWRGARTVTEAFF
>TRBV5-1|NA|TRBJ2-5|15|NA
TGCGCCAGCAGCGTAAATAGCGGTTTCCAAGAGACCCAGTACTTC
CASSVNSGFQETQYF
>TRBV7-2|few|TRBJ1-3|15|NA
TGTGCCAGCAGCTTAGCGCCAAACTCTGGAAACACCATATATTTT
CASSLAPNSGNTIYF
>TRBV27|NA|TRBJ1-6|16|TRBD1
TGTGCCAGCAGTTTATGGGCGACAGGGGGTACGTCACCCCTCCACTTT
CASSLWATGGTSPLHF
>TRBV5-1|NA|TRBJ1-3|15|NA
TGCGCCAGCAGCTTGGGACCGACCTCTGGAAACACCATATATTTT
CASSLGPTSGNTIYF
>TRBV7-6|NA|TRBJ2-5|15|TRBD2
TGTGCCAGCAGCTTAGTAGCGGGAGGCGGAGAGACCCAGTACTTC
CASSLVAGGGETQYF
>TRBV5-1|NA|TRBJ2-2|16|TRBD1
TGCGCCAGCAGCTCAGGACAGGATAGATTCACCGGGGAGCTGTTTTTT
CASSSGQDRFTGELFF
>TRBV3-1/TRBV3-2|NA|TRBJ1-2|12|NA
TGTGCCAGCAGCTACGGACAGTATGGCTACACCTTC
CASSYGQYGYTF
>TRBV27|NA|TRBJ2-1|14|TRBD2
TGTGCCAGCAGTTTGCGGGAGGGAGGCAGTGAGCAGTTCTTC
CASSLREGGSEQFF
>TRBV3-1/TRBV3-2|NA|TRBJ1-1|11|NA
TGTGCCAGCAGCCAGCGGACCCAAGCTTTCTTT
CASSQRTQAFF
>TRBV7-2|NA|TRBJ2-1|15|TRBD2
TGTGCCAGCAGCGATCCCGGCGGGAGGAATGATGAGCAGTTCTTC
CASSDPGGRNDEQFF
>TRBV10-3|NA|TRBJ2-7|15|TRBD2
TGTGCCATCAGTGACAAACTAGCGAGCTCCTACGAGCAGTACTTC
CAISDKLASSYEQYF
>TRBV19|NA|TRBJ2-1|14|NA
TGTGCCAGTAGTTCGTCACCCGATGGGGGTGAGCAGTTCTTC
CASSSSPDGGEQFF
>TRBV6-5|once|TRBJ1-5|14|NA
TGTGCCAGCAGTTACCGTAGGGGGGATCAGCCCCAGCATTTT
CASSYRRGDQPQHF
>TRBV5-8|NA|TRBJ1-4|15|NA
TGTGCCAGCAGCTGGGGGACTCCAGCTAATGAAAAACTGTTTTTT
CASSWGTPANEKLFF
>TRBV7-6|NA|TRBJ2-5|15|NA
TGTGCCAGCAGCTTAAACTACGGAGGGGGGGAGACCCAGTACTTC
CASSLNYGGGETQYF
>TRBV6-1|NA|TRBJ1-6|15|NA
TGTGCCAGCAGTGAAGGGCCGACGGCGCTATCACCCCTCCACTTT
CASSEGPTALSPLHF
>TRBV10-3|NA|TRBJ2-2|19|TRBD1
TGTGCCATCAGTGAGTCGAGTTCTGGGACAGGGACGAACACCGGGGAGCTGTTTTTT
CAISESSSGTGTNTGELFF
>TRBV3-1/TRBV3-2|NA|TRBJ2-7|15|TRBD1
TGTGCCAGCAGCCAAGATTTAGGGGGCGCTTGGGAGCAGTACTTC
CASSQDLGGAWEQYF
>TRBV27|NA|TRBJ1-1|15|NA
TGTGCCAGCAGTTTTTCCAGGGGTATAAGCACTGAAGCTTTCTTT
CASSFSRGISTEAFF
>TRBV5-6|NA|TRBJ2-7|11|NA
TGTGCCAGCAGCTCCTCCTACGAGCAGTACTTC
CASSSSYEQYF
>TRBV12-3/TRBV12-4|once|TRBJ1-1|12|NA
TGTGCCAGCAGTCGTGCGGGCGCTGAAGCTTTCTTT
CASSRAGAEAFF
>TRBV7-6|NA|TRBJ2-2|16|NA
TGTGCCAGCAGCCCCTCGACAGGTTTGGCCACCGGGGAGCTGTTTTTT
CASSPSTGLATGELFF
>TRBV19|NA|TRBJ2-7|12|TRBD2
TGTGCCAGTAGCGGGAGGAGGCACGAGCAGTACTTC
CASSGRRHEQYF
>TRBV9|once|TRBJ2-2|16|NA
TGTGCCAGCAGCGTAGCCGTGGGGGTGAACACCGGGGAGCTGTTTTTT
CASSVAVGVNTGELFF
>TRBV7-9|NA|TRBJ1-2|14|NA
TGTGCCAGCAGCCGAGAAGGGTGGGGTCCCGGCTACACCTTC
CASSREGWGPGYTF
>TRBV11-2|NA|TRBJ2-1|15|NA
TGTGCCAGCAGCTTGGAGAACCTAGGGAGGTATGAGCAGTTCTTC
CASSLENLGRYEQFF